This T cell receptor beta chain was sequenced in a study of blood T cell repertoires in COVID-19. Followed longitudinally, the Seattle patients had been enrolled during active infection. Original handling: Amplification of reference gene primers provided the estimated nucleated cell counts. Sequenced by immunoSEQ multiplex PCR; TCRdb stores in-frame clones only, minus some. V and J calls and clone size are copied from that table; D and trimming were computed from the DNA. The repertoire holds about 420,000 clones, with 80% to 90% as singletons. There are 15 residues in the CDR3. The ends were cut back, 4 bases at V and 4 bases at J, with 15 bases in the middle. Germline V lookup: CDR1 SGHDT, CDR2 YYEEEE.

The chain recombines TRBV5-6 with TRBJ1-3; tentative D call: TRBD1 (5 bases). The source material was peripheral blood. The receptor comes from a man aged 18 to 30 with COVID-19, enrolled during active disease. This chain's CDR3 is CASSVRGQGGNTIYF. As DNA, the CDR3 is TGTGCCAGCAGCGTAAGGGGTCAGGGCGGAAACACCATATATTTT.